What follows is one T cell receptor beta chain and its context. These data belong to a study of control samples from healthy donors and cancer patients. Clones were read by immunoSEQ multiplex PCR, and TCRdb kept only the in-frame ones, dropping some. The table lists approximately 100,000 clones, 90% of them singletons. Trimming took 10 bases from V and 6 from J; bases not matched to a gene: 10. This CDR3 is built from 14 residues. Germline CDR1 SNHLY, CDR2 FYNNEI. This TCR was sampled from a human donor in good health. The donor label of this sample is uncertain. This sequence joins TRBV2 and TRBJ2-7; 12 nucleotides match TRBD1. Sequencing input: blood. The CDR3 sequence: CATNPGTGGLEQYF. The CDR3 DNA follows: TGTGCCACCAACCCCGGGACAGGGGGCCTCGAGCAGTACTTC.